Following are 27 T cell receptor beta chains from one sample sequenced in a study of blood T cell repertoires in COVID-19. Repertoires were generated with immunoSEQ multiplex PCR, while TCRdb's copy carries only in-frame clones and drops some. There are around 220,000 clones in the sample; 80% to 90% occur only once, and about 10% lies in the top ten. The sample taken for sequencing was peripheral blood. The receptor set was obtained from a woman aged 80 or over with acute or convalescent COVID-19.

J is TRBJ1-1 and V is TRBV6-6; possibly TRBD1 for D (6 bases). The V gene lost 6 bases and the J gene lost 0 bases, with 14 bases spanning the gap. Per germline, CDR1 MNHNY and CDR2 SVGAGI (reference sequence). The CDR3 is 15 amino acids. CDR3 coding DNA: TGTGCCAGCAGCCTACTGGGGGCCATGAACACTGAAGCTTTCTTT. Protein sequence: CASSLLGAMNTEAFF.

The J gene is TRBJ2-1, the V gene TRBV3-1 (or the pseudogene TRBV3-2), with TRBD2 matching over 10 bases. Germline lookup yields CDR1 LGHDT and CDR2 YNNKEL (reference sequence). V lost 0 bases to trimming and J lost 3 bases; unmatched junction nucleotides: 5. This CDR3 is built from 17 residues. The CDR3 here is CASSQDRLAGVYNEQFF. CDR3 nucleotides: TGTGCCAGCAGCCAAGATCGCCTAGCGGGGGTCTACAATGAGCAGTTCTTC.

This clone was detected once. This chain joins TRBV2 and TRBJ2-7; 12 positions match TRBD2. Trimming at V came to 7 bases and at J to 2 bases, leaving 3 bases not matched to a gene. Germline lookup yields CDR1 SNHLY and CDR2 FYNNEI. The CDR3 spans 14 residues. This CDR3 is CASNLAGGPYEQYF. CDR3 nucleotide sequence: TGTGCCAGCAACCTAGCGGGAGGGCCCTACGAGCAGTACTTC. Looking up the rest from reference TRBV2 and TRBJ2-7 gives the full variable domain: EPEVTQTPSHQVTQMGQEVILRCVPISNHLYFYWYRQILGQKVEFLVSFYNNEISEKSEIFDDQFSVERPDGSNFTLKIRSTKLEDSAMYFCASNLAGGPYEQYFGPGTRLTVT.

The CDR3 region has the DNA TGCAGCGTTGAAGAGGCAGGGGCGGTTGGTGAAGCTTTCTTT. Protein: CSVEEAGAVGEAFF. The chain joins TRBV29-1 to TRBJ1-1; D is perhaps TRBD1 (6 bases). The length of the CDR3 is 14 residues. V gave up 0 bases and J gave up 7 bases, with 15 bases separating them. Germline CDR1 SQVTM, CDR2 ANQGSEA.

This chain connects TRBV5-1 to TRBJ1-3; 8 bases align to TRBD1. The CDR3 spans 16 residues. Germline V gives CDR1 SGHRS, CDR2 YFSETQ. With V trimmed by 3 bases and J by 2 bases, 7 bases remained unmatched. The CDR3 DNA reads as TGCGCCAGCAGCTCCGGGACAGGCTTTACTGGAAACACCATATATTTT. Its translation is CASSSGTGFTGNTIYF.

The DNA for the CDR3 is TGCGCCAGCAGCCTCGGACAGCCTAATCAGCCCCAGCATTTT. It encodes CASSLGQPNQPQHF. The chain is built from TRBV5-1 and TRBJ1-5; TRBD1 might be the D (6 bases). The CDR3 sequence is 14 residues long. Germline loops: CDR1 SGHRS, CDR2 YFSETQ. V lost 4 bases to trimming and J lost 4 bases, with 12 bases between them.

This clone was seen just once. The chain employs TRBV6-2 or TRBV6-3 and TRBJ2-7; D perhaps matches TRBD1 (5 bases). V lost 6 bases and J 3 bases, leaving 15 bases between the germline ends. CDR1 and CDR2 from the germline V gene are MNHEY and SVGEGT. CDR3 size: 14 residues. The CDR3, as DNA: TGTGCCAGCAGCCTTCAGCAGGGAAACTACGAGCAGTACTTC. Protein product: CASSLQQGNYEQYF.

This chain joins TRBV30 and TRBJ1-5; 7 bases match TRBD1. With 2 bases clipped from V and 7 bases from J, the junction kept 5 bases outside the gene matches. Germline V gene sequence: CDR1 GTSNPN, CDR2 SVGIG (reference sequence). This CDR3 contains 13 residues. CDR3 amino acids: CAWSIQGGQPQHF. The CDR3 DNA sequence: TGTGCCTGGAGTATTCAGGGGGGACAGCCCCAGCATTTT.

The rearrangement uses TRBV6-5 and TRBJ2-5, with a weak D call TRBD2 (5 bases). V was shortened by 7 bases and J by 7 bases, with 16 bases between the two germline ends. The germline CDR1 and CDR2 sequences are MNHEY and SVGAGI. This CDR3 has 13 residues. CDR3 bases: TGTGCCAGCACCCTGGACTTCGAAGGGACCCAGTACTTC. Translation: CASTLDFEGTQYF.

Here the CDR3 reads CASSLAVSGSPSNEQFF. DNA for the CDR3: TGCGCCAGCAGCTTGGCGGTTAGCGGGTCCCCGAGCAATGAGCAGTTCTTC. This chain links TRBV5-1 with TRBJ2-1; 7 nucleotides match TRBD2. The CDR3 consists of 17 residues. J gave up 6 bases and V 0 bases, and 12 bases lay outside the gene matches. Germline V lookup: CDR1 SGHRS, CDR2 YFSETQ.

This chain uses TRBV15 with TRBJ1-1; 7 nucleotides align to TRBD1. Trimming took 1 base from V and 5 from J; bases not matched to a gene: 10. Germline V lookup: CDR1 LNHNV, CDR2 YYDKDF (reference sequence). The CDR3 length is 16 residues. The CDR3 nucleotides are TGTGCCACCAGCAGAGCCGGGGGACAGCGAGGGACTGAAGCTTTCTTT. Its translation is CATSRAGGQRGTEAFF. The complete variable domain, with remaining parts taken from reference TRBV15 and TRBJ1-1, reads DAMVIQNPRYQVTQFGKPVTLSCSQTLNHNVMYWYQQKSSQAPKLLFHYYDKDFNNEADTPDNFQSRRPNTSFCFLDIRSPGLGDTAMYLCATSRAGGQRGTEAFFGQGTRLTVV.

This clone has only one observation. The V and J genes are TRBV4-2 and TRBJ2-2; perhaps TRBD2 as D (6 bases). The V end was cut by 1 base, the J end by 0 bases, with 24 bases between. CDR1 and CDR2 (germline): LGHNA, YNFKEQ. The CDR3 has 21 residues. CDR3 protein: CASSQGSRMASASANTGELFF. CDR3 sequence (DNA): TGTGCCAGCAGCCAAGGGAGTAGGATGGCTAGCGCCTCCGCGAACACCGGGGAGCTGTTTTTT.

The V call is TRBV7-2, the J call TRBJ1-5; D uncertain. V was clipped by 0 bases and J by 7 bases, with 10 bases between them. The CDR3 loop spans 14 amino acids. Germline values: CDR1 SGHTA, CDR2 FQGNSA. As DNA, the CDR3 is TGTGCCAGCAGCTTAGCAGGGTCGGGGCAGCCCCAGCATTTT. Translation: CASSLAGSGQPQHF.

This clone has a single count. The CDR3 DNA sequence: TGTGCCAGCAGTTTATCGACTAGCGGAACCTACGAGCAGTACTTC. Its protein product is CASSLSTSGTYEQYF. This chain connects TRBV27 to TRBJ2-7, with TRBD2 identical over 9 bases. The CDR3 contains 15 residues. From germline, CDR1 is MNHEY and CDR2 SMNVEV (reference sequence). J gave up 2 bases and V 0 bases, and 2 bases lay outside the gene matches.

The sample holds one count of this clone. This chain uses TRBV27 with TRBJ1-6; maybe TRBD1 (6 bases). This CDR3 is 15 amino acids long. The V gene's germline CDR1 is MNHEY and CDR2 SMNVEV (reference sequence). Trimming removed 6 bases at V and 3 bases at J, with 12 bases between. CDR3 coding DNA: TGTGCCAGCAGACTGGACAGAAACTATAATTCACCCCTCCACTTT. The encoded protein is CASRLDRNYNSPLHF.

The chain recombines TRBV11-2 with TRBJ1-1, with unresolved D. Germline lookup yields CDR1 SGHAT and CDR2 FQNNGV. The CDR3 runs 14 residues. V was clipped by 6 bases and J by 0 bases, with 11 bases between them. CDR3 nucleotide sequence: TGTGCCAGCAGATTCACTCGGGTGAACACTGAAGCTTTCTTT. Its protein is CASRFTRVNTEAFF.

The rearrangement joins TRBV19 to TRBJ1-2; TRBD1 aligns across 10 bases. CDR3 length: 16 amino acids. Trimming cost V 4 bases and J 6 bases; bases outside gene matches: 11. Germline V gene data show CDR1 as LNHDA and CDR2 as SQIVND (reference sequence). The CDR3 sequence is CASSTYDRGLSDGYTF. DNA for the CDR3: TGTGCCAGTAGTACTTATGACAGGGGGCTTTCGGATGGCTACACCTTC.

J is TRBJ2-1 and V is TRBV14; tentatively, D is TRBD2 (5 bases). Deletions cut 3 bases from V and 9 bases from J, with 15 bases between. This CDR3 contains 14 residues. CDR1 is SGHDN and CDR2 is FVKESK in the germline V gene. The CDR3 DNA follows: TGTGCCAGCAGCCACGACCTCCCTAGCATTGAGCAGTTCTTC. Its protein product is CASSHDLPSIEQFF.

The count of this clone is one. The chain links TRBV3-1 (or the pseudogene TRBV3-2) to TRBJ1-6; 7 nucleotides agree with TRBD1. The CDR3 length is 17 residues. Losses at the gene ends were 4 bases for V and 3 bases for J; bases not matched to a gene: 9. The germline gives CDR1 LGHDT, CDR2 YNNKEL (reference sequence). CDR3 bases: TGTGCCAGCAGCCCAGAGGGACAGTCCCTCTATAATTCACCCCTCCACTTT. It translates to CASSPEGQSLYNSPLHF.

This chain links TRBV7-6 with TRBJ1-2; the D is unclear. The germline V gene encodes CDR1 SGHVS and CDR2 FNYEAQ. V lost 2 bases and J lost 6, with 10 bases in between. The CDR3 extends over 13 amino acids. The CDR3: CASSLPGNNGYTF. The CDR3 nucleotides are TGTGCCAGCAGCTTACCAGGCAATAATGGCTACACCTTC.

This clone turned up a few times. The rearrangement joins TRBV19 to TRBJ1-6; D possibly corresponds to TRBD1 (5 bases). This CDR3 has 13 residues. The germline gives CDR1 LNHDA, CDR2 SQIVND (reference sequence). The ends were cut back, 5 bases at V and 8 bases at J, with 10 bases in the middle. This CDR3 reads CASSSLGDSPLHF. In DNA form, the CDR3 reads TGTGCCAGTAGTTCCCTAGGGGATTCACCCCTCCACTTT.

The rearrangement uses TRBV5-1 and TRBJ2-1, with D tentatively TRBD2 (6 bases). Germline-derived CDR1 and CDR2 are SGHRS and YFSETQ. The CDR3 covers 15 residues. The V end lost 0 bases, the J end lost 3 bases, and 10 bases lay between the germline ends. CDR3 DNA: TGCGCCAGCAGCTTGGAGGGACTTGTCTACAATGAGCAGTTCTTC. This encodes CASSLEGLVYNEQFF. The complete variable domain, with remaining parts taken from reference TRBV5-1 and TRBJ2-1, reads KAGVTQTPRYLIKTRGQQVTLSCSPISGHRSVSWYQQTPGQGLQFLFEYFSETQRNKGNFPGRFSGRQFSNSRSEMNVSTLELGDSALYLCASSLEGLVYNEQFFGPGTRLTVL.

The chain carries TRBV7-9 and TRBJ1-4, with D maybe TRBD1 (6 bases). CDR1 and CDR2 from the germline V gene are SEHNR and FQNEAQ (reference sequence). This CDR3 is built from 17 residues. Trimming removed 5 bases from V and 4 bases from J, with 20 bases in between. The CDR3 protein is CASSQVYQGNGNEKLFF. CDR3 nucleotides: TGTGCCAGCAGCCAAGTATACCAGGGGAATGGTAATGAAAAACTGTTTTTT. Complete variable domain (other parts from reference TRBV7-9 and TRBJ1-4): DTGVSQNPRHKITKRGQNVTFRCDPISEHNRLYWYRQTLGQGPEFLTYFQNEAQLEKSRLLSDRFSAERPKGSFSTLEIQRTEQGDSAMYLCASSQVYQGNGNEKLFFGSGTQLSVL.

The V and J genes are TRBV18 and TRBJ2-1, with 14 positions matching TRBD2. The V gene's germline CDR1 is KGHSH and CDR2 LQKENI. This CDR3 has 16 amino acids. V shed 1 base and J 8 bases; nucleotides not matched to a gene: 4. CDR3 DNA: TGTGCCAGCTCACCACTGACTAGCGGGAGGGAGGATGAGCAGTTCTTC. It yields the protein CASSPLTSGREDEQFF.

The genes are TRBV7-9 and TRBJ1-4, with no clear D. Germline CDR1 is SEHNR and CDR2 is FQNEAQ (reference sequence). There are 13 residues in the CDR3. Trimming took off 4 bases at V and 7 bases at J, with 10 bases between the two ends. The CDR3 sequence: CASSSTEGEKLFF. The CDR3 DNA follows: TGTGCCAGCAGCTCTACGGAGGGTGAAAAACTGTTTTTT.

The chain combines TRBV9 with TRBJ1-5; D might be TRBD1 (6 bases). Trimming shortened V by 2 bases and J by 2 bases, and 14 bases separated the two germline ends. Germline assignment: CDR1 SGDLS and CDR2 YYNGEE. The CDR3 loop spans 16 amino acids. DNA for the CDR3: TGTGCCAGCAGCGTCTACAGGGTTAGGTGCAATCAGCCCCAGCATTTT. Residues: CASSVYRVRCNQPQHF.

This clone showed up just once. CDR3 loop: CASSRTSGGPNTGELFF. In nucleotides, the CDR3 is TGTGCCAGCAGCAGGACTAGCGGGGGACCAAACACCGGGGAGCTGTTTTTT. This sequence joins TRBV7-6 and TRBJ2-2, with 13 bases fitting TRBD2. The germline gives CDR1 SGHVS, CDR2 FNYEAQ. The CDR3 has 17 residues. The V and J ends lost 5 bases and 2 bases, in that order; junction bases with no gene match: 5.